The rows below give T cell receptor beta chains drawn from one sample of a study of cytomegalovirus exposure and HLA in healthy donors. This table comes from immunoSEQ multiplex PCR, and its TCRdb copy is limited to in-frame clones, with some not included. Of 150,000 to 200,000 clones listed, roughly 82% are singletons. Sequences were obtained from PBMCs. The receptor set was obtained from a woman in her forties or fifties in good health and CMV-seropositive. Both conserved end residues are part of each CDR3. The D gene is left open where the match is weak. Expanded clones get a size class; other rows say once, few or many, or leave the size out.

size: NA
D: TRBD1
J: TRBJ1-4
V: TRBV2
DNA: TGTGCCAGCAGTGTGACAGGGGGTAGGGAAAAACTGTTTTTT
CDR3: CASSVTGGREKLFF

size: NA
D: TRBD1
J: TRBJ1-1
V: TRBV5-1
DNA: TGCGCCAGCAGCGCCTTACAGGGGGCTGGGGCAGAAGCTTTCTTT
CDR3: CASSALQGAGAEAFF

size: NA
D: NA
J: TRBJ1-6
V: TRBV27
DNA: TGTGCCAGCAGTCGACAGCCCAATTCACCCCTCCACTTT
CDR3: CASSRQPNSPLHF

size: NA
D: NA
J: TRBJ2-5
V: TRBV9
DNA: TGTGCCAGCAGCCGACTAGGGGACCAAGAGACCCAGTACTTC
CDR3: CASSRLGDQETQYF

size: NA
D: NA
J: TRBJ2-7
V: TRBV11-1
DNA: TGTGCCAGCAGCCAAGGCCGAGGATGGCTCGACGAGCAGTACTTC
CDR3: CASSQGRGWLDEQYF

size: NA
D: TRBD1
J: TRBJ1-2
V: TRBV2
DNA: TGTGCCAGCCTTGTAGGGGGCGGTGGCTACACCTTC
CDR3: CASLVGGGGYTF

size: few
D: NA
J: TRBJ1-4
V: TRBV5-6
DNA: TGTGCCAGCAGCCTGTTCCCAGGGGATGAAAAACTGTTTTTT
CDR3: CASSLFPGDEKLFF

size: NA
D: TRBD2
J: TRBJ2-2
V: TRBV7-2
DNA: TGTGCCAGCAGCTTAGGGGGGACTAGCGGACACACCGGGGAGCTGTTTTTT
CDR3: CASSLGGTSGHTGELFF

size: NA
D: TRBD1
J: TRBJ2-4
V: TRBV9
DNA: TGTGCCAGCAGCGTAGGAGTCCCGGGACAGGGAAACAAAAACATTCAGTACTTC
CDR3: CASSVGVPGQGNKNIQYF

size: NA
D: NA
J: TRBJ1-5
V: TRBV5-6
DNA: TGTGCCAGCAGCTTGGGGGGCGTTGCGGGGTCTCCCAATCAGCCCCAGCATTTT
CDR3: CASSLGGVAGSPNQPQHF

size: NA
D: TRBD1
J: TRBJ2-7
V: TRBV6-6
DNA: TGTGCCAGCACTTACAGGGGGAGTAGCGAGCAGTACTTC
CDR3: CASTYRGSSEQYF

size: NA
D: TRBD1
J: TRBJ2-7
V: TRBV9
DNA: TGTGCCAGCAGCGTAGCATGGGACAGCTCCTACGAGCAGTACTTC
CDR3: CASSVAWDSSYEQYF

size: once
D: NA
J: TRBJ2-7
V: TRBV11-3
DNA: TGTGCCAGCAGCTACACCGACACCCCCCAGGACGAGCAGTACTTC
CDR3: CASSYTDTPQDEQYF

size: NA
D: TRBD1
J: TRBJ2-7
V: TRBV6-1
DNA: TGTGCCACCCGGACAGGGGGTAGCGAGCAGTACTTC
CDR3: CATRTGGSEQYF

size: NA
D: NA
J: TRBJ1-4
V: TRBV7-9
DNA: TGTTCCAGCAGCTTAGGGGGGGAACTGTTTTTT
CDR3: CSSSLGGELFF

size: NA
D: TRBD1
J: TRBJ1-2
V: TRBV5-5
DNA: TGTGCCAGCAGCGTAGGACAGGGCGACTATGGCTACACCTTC
CDR3: CASSVGQGDYGYTF

size: NA
D: TRBD1
J: TRBJ2-1
V: TRBV15
DNA: TGTGCCACCAGCCGGGACAGCTACAATGAGCAGTTCTTC
CDR3: CATSRDSYNEQFF

size: NA
D: TRBD2
J: TRBJ2-1
V: TRBV5-1
DNA: TGCGCCAGCAGCAAGACTAGCGGGGGCAGGGGTGAGCAGTTCTTC
CDR3: CASSKTSGGRGEQFF

size: NA
D: TRBD2
J: TRBJ2-1
V: TRBV5-1
DNA: TGCGCCAGCAGCCCCGGACTAGCGGGAAGACTGGACAATGAGCAGTTCTTC
CDR3: CASSPGLAGRLDNEQFF

size: NA
D: TRBD2
J: TRBJ2-4
V: TRBV11-2
DNA: TGTGCCAGCAGCCCCGGGGGGTCGGGAAACATTCAGTACTTC
CDR3: CASSPGGSGNIQYF

size: NA
D: TRBD1
J: TRBJ1-1
V: TRBV6-1
DNA: TGTGCCAGCAGTGAAGGACAGGGACGTAGGAACACTGAAGCTTTCTTT
CDR3: CASSEGQGRRNTEAFF

size: NA
D: NA
J: TRBJ1-6
V: TRBV6-4
DNA: TGTGCCAGCAGTGTCAAAATTAATTCACCCCTCCACTTT
CDR3: CASSVKINSPLHF

size: NA
D: TRBD1
J: TRBJ1-3
V: TRBV4-1
DNA: TGCGCCAGCAGCCAACCGACAGGGGGCAATGGAAACACCATATATTTT
CDR3: CASSQPTGGNGNTIYF

size: NA
D: NA
J: TRBJ2-3
V: TRBV5-6
DNA: TGTGCCAGCAGCTCAGGAACCTGGGGCACAGATACGCAGTATTTT
CDR3: CASSSGTWGTDTQYF

size: NA
D: TRBD1
J: TRBJ1-2
V: TRBV6-5
DNA: TGTGCCAGCAGCAGAGGGGGACAGTCCTATGGCTACCCCTTC
CDR3: CASSRGGQSYGYPF

size: NA
D: TRBD2
J: TRBJ2-1
V: TRBV15
DNA: TGTGCCACCAGCCGAACTAGCGGGGGATACAATGAGCAGTTCTTC
CDR3: CATSRTSGGYNEQFF

size: NA
D: NA
J: TRBJ2-7
V: TRBV6-1
DNA: TGTGCCAGCAGTGAACGTTGGCAATCCTACGAGCAGTACTTC
CDR3: CASSERWQSYEQYF

size: NA
D: TRBD1
J: TRBJ2-5
V: TRBV2
DNA: TGTGCCAGCAGATTCTCTCTAGGACAGGGGAGAGAGACCCAGTACTTC
CDR3: CASRFSLGQGRETQYF

size: NA
D: NA
J: TRBJ1-2
V: TRBV5-4
DNA: TGTGCCAGCAGCTTACCGGACAATGCGGATGGCTACACCTTC
CDR3: CASSLPDNADGYTF

size: NA
D: NA
J: TRBJ2-1
V: TRBV10-1
DNA: TGCGCCAGCAGTGACAGGGGCGGCTACAATGAGCAGTTCTTC
CDR3: CASSDRGGYNEQFF

size: NA
D: TRBD1
J: TRBJ2-7
V: TRBV9
DNA: TGTGCCAGCAGCTCTAGAGGGGAGACAGGGGCCGAGCAGTACTTC
CDR3: CASSSRGETGAEQYF

size: NA
D: TRBD2
J: TRBJ2-2
V: TRBV9
DNA: TGTGCCAGCAGCGTAGGGGACTATAACACCGGGGAGCTGTTTTTT
CDR3: CASSVGDYNTGELFF

size: NA
D: NA
J: TRBJ2-3
V: TRBV15
DNA: TGTGCCACCAGCAGAGATATTGTGGATACGCAGTATTTT
CDR3: CATSRDIVDTQYF

size: NA
D: TRBD1
J: TRBJ1-1
V: TRBV4-1
DNA: TGCGCCAGCAGCCAAGAGGACAGGGTCAGTATGGCTTTCTTT
CDR3: CASSQEDRVSMAFF

size: NA
D: NA
J: TRBJ2-5
V: TRBV5-1
DNA: TGCGCCAGCAGCTTGGCCTATCAAGAGACCCAGTACTTC
CDR3: CASSLAYQETQYF

size: few
D: NA
J: TRBJ1-5
V: TRBV14
DNA: TGTGCCAGCAGCACAGAAAAAGTGTCGGCCGGTAGCAATCAGCCCCAGCATTTT
CDR3: CASSTEKVSAGSNQPQHF

size: few
D: TRBD1
J: TRBJ1-5
V: TRBV6-1
DNA: TGTGCCAGCAGTGGACAGGGCCTCAGCAATCAGCCCCAGCATTTT
CDR3: CASSGQGLSNQPQHF

size: NA
D: TRBD1
J: TRBJ1-2
V: TRBV28
DNA: TGTGCCAGCAGGCCCGGACAGGGCTATGGCTACACCTTC
CDR3: CASRPGQGYGYTF

size: NA
D: TRBD1
J: TRBJ1-6
V: TRBV9
DNA: TGTGCCAGCAGCTACAGGGGGTCGTCAAATTCACCCCTCCACTTT
CDR3: CASSYRGSSNSPLHF

size: NA
D: TRBD1
J: TRBJ1-4
V: TRBV15
DNA: TGTGCCACCAGCAGGGGACAGTTGGCAGCTAATGAAAAACTGTTTTTT
CDR3: CATSRGQLAANEKLFF

size: NA
D: NA
J: TRBJ2-2
V: TRBV5-1
DNA: TGCGCCAGCAGCCCCAGGCGTACGGACACCGGGGAGCTGTTTTTT
CDR3: CASSPRRTDTGELFF

size: NA
D: NA
J: TRBJ1-2
V: TRBV7-9
DNA: TGTGCCAGCAGCTTAGAAGGGGCCAGAGGCTACACCTTC
CDR3: CASSLEGARGYTF